The 4 T cell receptor beta chains below all came from one sample that was sequenced in a study of blood T cell repertoires in COVID-19. The data were produced by immunoSEQ multiplex PCR, yet TCRdb's version contains in-frame clones alone and is incomplete. The table has 300,000 or so clones, 70% to 90% seen once. The sample taken for sequencing was PBMCs or T cells enriched from blood (not recorded which). All receptors come from a woman in her 40s with acute COVID-19.

The chain has TRBV4-1 and TRBJ2-7, with D perhaps TRBD2 (5 bases). The CDR3 consists of 17 residues. Germline lookup yields CDR1 MGHRA and CDR2 YSYEKL. The V gene lost 0 bases and the J gene lost 6 bases, with 21 bases spanning the gap. The CDR3 protein is CASSQESGVSRTREQYF. The DNA of the CDR3 is TGCGCCAGCAGCCAAGAGTCCGGGGTATCTCGGACGCGCGAGCAGTACTTC.

V gene TRBV18 combines with J gene TRBJ2-2, with unresolved D. This CDR3 is built from 16 residues. Germline values: CDR1 KGHSH, CDR2 LQKENI. V lost 1 base and J lost 4, with 13 bases in between. The CDR3 is CASSPLSMVSTGELFF. CDR3 coding DNA: TGTGCCAGCTCACCACTAAGTATGGTGAGCACCGGGGAGCTGTTTTTT.

The V call is TRBV4-2, the J call TRBJ1-5; TRBD1 matches 8 bases. The CDR3 spans 18 residues. With 1 base clipped from V and 0 bases from J, the junction kept 8 bases outside the gene matches. CDR1 is LGHNA and CDR2 is YNFKEQ in the germline V gene. CDR3 amino acids: CASSQAGTGLNSNQPQHF. CDR3 sequence (DNA): TGTGCCAGCAGCCAAGCCGGGACAGGACTTAATAGCAATCAGCCCCAGCATTTT.

This clone was counted between two and nine times. CDR3 residues: CASTLAGGTRYNEQFF. The CDR3, as DNA: TGTGCCAGCACACTAGCGGGAGGGACAAGATACAATGAGCAGTTCTTC. The chain is built from TRBV7-3 and TRBJ2-1; TRBD2 matches 13 bases. CDR1 and CDR2 from the germline V gene are SGHTA and FQGTGA. The CDR3 runs 16 residues. Trimming at V came to 7 bases and at J to 4 bases, leaving 7 bases not matched to a gene.